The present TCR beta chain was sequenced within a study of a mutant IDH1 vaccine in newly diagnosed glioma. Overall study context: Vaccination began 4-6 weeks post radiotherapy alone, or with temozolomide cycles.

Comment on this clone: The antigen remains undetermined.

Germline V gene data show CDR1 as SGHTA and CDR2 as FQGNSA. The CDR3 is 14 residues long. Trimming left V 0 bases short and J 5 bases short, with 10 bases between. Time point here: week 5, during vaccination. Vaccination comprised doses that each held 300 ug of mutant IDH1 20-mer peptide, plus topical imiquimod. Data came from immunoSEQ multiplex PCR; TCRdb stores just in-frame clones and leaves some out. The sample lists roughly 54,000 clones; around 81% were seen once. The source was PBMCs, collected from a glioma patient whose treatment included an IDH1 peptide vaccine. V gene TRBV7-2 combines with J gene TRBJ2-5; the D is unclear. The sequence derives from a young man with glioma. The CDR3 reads CASSLAGYRETQYF. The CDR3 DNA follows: TGTGCCAGCAGCTTAGCAGGCTACCGGGAGACCCAGTACTTC.